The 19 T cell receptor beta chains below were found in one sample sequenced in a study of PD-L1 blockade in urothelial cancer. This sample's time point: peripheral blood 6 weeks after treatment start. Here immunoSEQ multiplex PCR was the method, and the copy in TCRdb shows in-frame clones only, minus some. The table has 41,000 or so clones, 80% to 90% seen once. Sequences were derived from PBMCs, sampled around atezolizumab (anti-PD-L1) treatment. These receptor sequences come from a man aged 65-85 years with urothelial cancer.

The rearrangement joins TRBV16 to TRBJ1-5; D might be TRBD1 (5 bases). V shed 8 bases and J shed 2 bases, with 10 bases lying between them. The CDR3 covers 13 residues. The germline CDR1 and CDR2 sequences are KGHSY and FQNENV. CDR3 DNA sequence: TGTGCCAGCGGCGGGACCGGCAATCAGCCCCAGCATTTT. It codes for CASGGTGNQPQHF.

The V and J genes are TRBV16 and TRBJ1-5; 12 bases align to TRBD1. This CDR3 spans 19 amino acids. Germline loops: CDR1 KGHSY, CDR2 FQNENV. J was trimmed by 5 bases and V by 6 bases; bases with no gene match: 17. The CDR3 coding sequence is TGTGCCAGCAGTCTACGAACGATGGGACAGGGGGCGGATGATCAGCCCCAGCATTTT. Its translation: CASSLRTMGQGADDQPQHF.

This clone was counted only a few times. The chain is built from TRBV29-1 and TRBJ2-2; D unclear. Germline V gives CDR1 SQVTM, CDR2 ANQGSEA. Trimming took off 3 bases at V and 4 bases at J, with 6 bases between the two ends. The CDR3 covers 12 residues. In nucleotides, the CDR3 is TGCAGCGTTGATGACTTCACCGGGGAGCTGTTTTTT. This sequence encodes CSVDDFTGELFF.

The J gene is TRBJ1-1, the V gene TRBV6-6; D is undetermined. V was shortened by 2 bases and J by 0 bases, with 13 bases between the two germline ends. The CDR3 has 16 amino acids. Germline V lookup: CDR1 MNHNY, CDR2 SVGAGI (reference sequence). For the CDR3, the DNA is TGTGCCAGCAGTTACGGGAGAGGAACACTGAACACTGAAGCTTTCTTT. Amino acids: CASSYGRGTLNTEAFF.

CDR3 sequence reads: CASRPQGPRGEQYF. The CDR3 coding sequence is TGTGCCAGCAGACCACAGGGGCCCCGCGGAGAGCAGTACTTC. The V and J genes are TRBV6-5 and TRBJ2-7, with 7 bases matching TRBD1. With 6 bases clipped from V and 7 bases from J, the junction kept 12 bases outside the gene matches. This CDR3 is 14 amino acids long. Germline CDR1 is MNHEY and CDR2 is SVGAGI.

The CDR3 is CASSFFPRLAGDADTQYF. In DNA form, the CDR3 reads TGTGCCAGCAGCTTCTTTCCTAGGCTAGCGGGAGATGCAGATACGCAGTATTTT. The chain couples TRBV27 to TRBJ2-3; TRBD2 agrees at 10 bases. Germline values: CDR1 MNHEY, CDR2 SMNVEV (reference sequence). V trimming: 6 bases; J trimming: 4 bases; junction bases outside the gene matches: 16. The CDR3 runs to 18 residues.

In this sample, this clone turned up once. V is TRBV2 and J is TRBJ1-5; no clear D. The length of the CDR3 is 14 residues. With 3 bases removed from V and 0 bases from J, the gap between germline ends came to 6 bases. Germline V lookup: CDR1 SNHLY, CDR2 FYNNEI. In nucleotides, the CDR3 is TGTGCCAGCAGTGACAGGTTTAGCAATCAGCCCCAGCATTTT. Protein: CASSDRFSNQPQHF. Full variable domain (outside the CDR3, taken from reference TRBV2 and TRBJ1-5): EPEVTQTPSHQVTQMGQEVILRCVPISNHLYFYWYRQILGQKVEFLVSFYNNEISEKSEIFDDQFSVERPDGSNFTLKIRSTKLEDSAMYFCASSDRFSNQPQHFGDGTRLSIL.

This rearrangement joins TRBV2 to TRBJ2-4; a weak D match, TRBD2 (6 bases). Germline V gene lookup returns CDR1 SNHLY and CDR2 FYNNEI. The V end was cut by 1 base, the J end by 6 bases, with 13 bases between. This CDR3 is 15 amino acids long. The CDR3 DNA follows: TGTGCCAGCAGTGAAGATCTCTCCGGGAGAAACATTCAGTACTTC. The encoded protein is CASSEDLSGRNIQYF.

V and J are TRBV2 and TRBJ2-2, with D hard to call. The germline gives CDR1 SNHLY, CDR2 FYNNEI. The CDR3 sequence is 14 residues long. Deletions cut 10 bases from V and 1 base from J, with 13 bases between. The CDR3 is CATRHEKNTGELFF. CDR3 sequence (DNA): TGTGCCACTCGACACGAGAAGAACACCGGGGAGCTGTTTTTT.

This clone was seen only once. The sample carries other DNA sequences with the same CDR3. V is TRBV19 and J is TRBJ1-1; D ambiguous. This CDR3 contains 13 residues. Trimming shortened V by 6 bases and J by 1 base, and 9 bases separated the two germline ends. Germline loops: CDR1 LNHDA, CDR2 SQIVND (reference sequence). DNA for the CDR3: TGTGCCAGTAGCCCAACACAGAACACTGAAGCTTTCTTT. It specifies CASSPTQNTEAFF.

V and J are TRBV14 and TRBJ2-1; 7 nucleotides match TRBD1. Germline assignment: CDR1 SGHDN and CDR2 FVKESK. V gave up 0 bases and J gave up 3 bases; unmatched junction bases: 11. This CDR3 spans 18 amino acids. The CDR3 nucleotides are TGTGCCAGCAGCCAAGATATCACAGGGGCCCCTTTCTACAATGAGCAGTTCTTC. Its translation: CASSQDITGAPFYNEQFF.

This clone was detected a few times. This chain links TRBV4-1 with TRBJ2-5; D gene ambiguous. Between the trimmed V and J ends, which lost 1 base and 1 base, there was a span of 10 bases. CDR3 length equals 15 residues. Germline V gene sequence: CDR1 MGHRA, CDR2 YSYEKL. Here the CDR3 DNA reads TGCGCCAGCAGCCAAGTCGGTTCTACCCAAGAGACCCAGTACTTC. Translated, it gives CASSQVGSTQETQYF.

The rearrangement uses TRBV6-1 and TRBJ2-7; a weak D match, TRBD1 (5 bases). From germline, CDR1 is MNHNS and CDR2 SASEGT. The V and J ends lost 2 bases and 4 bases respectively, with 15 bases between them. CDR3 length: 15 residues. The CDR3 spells CASSETRDPDYEQYF. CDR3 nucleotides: TGTGCCAGCAGTGAAACCAGGGATCCTGATTACGAGCAGTACTTC.

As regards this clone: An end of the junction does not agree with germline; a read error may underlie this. Here the CDR3 reads CASRDLSYERYF. CDR3 nucleotides: TGTGCCAGCAGGGACTTATCCTACGAGCGGTACTTC. The V and J genes are TRBV6-1 and TRBJ2-7, with a weak D call TRBD2 (5 bases). From germline, CDR1 is MNHNS and CDR2 SASEGT. The CDR3 extends over 12 amino acids.

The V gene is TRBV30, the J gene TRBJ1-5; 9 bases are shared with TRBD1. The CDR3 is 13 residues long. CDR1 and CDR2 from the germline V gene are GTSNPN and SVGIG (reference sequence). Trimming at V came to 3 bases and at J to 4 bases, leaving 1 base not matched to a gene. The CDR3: CAWRGTGNQPQHF. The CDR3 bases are TGTGCCTGGAGGGGGACAGGGAATCAGCCCCAGCATTTT.

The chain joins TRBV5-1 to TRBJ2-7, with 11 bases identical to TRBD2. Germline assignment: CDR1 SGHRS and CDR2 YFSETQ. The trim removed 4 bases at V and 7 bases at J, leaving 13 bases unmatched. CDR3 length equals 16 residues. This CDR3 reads CASSLLAGDKRREQYF. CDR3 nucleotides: TGCGCCAGCAGCCTACTAGCGGGAGACAAGCGTAGGGAGCAGTACTTC.

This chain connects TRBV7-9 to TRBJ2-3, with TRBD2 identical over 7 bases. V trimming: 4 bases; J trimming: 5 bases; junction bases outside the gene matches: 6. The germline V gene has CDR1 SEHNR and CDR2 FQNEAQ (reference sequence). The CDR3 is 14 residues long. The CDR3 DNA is TGTGCCAGCAGCTCTACTAGCGCCGGAGATACGCAGTATTTT. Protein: CASSSTSAGDTQYF.

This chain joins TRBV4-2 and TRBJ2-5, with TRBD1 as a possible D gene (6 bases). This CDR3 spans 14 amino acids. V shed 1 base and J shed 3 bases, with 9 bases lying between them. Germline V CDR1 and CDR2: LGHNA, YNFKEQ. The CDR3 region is CASSQGQGKETQYF. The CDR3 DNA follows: TGTGCCAGCAGCCAAGGGCAGGGGAAAGAGACCCAGTACTTC.

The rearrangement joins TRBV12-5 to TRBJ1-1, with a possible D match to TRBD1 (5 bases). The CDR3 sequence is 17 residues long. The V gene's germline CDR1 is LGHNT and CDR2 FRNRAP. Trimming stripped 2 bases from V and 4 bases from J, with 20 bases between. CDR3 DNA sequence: TGTGCTAGTGGTTTGTTGGGACGGGGGAGAGGAGCCACTGAAGCTTTCTTT. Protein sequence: CASGLLGRGRGATEAFF.